A selection of T cell receptor beta chains follows, all from one sample in a study of blood T cell repertoires in COVID-19. Some clones are missing from TCRdb's copy, which holds only in-frame ones; the method was immunoSEQ multiplex PCR. The data contain thousands of clones, roughly 84% of them seen just once; the ten biggest clones take up approximately 18%. The sample taken for sequencing was peripheral blood. The source of these receptors is a human donor with active COVID-19. The donor label of this sample is uncertain. Each CDR3 is given with its conserved first and last residue. A D gene is named only where the DNA matches it firmly. Size is stated for part of the rows, as once, few or many counts, or as a class when the clone is expanded.

CDR3 protein: CAISYSSGIYEQYF
CDR3 DNA: TGTGCCATCAGTTACTCTAGCGGGATCTACGAGCAGTACTTC
V gene: TRBV10-3
J gene: TRBJ2-7
D gene: TRBD2
clone size: -

CDR3 protein: CASSVAVGAGANVLTF
CDR3 DNA: TGTGCCAGCAGCGTAGCTGTGGGAGCTGGGGCCAACGTCCTGACTTTC
V gene: TRBV9
J gene: TRBJ2-6
D gene: -
clone size: -

CDR3 protein: CATSGTTSGSTDTQYF
CDR3 DNA: TGTGCCACCAGTGGGACGACTAGCGGAAGCACAGATACGCAGTATTTT
V gene: TRBV24-1
J gene: TRBJ2-3
D gene: TRBD2
clone size: -

CDR3 protein: CATSDTRDRVGGELFF
CDR3 DNA: TGTGCCACCAGTGATACCCGGGACAGGGTTGGCGGGGAGCTGTTTTTT
V gene: TRBV24-1
J gene: TRBJ2-2
D gene: TRBD1
clone size: -

CDR3 protein: CAWRGLRDRTYNEQFF
CDR3 DNA: TGTGCCTGGAGGGGACTTAGAGACCGAACCTACAATGAGCAGTTCTTC
V gene: TRBV30
J gene: TRBJ2-1
D gene: -
clone size: -

CDR3 protein: CAIREPNTGELFF
CDR3 DNA: TGTGCCATACGGGAGCCGAACACCGGGGAGCTGTTTTTT
V gene: TRBV28
J gene: TRBJ2-2
D gene: -
clone size: -

CDR3 protein: CASSSQGDEQYF
CDR3 DNA: TGTGCCAGCAGCTCTCAGGGGGACGAGCAGTACTTC
V gene: TRBV13
J gene: TRBJ2-7
D gene: TRBD1
clone size: once

CDR3 protein: CASSPSQGSAYEQYF
CDR3 DNA: TGTGCCAGCAGCCCTTCCCAGGGGTCCGCCTACGAGCAGTACTTC
V gene: TRBV7-2
J gene: TRBJ2-7
D gene: -
clone size: -

CDR3 protein: CASSLGVASGYTF
CDR3 DNA: TGTGCCAGCAGTCTAGGGGTCGCGAGCGGCTACACCTTC
V gene: TRBV25-1
J gene: TRBJ1-2
D gene: -
clone size: -

CDR3 protein: CASSDRLQTQYF
CDR3 DNA: TGTGCCAGTAGCGACAGATTGCAGACCCAGTACTTC
V gene: TRBV19
J gene: TRBJ2-5
D gene: -
clone size: -

CDR3 protein: CASRAGQGNPEAFF
CDR3 DNA: TGTGCCAGCAGAGCGGGACAGGGGAACCCTGAAGCTTTCTTT
V gene: TRBV6-6
J gene: TRBJ1-1
D gene: TRBD1
clone size: -

CDR3 protein: CASSPDGQVGYTF
CDR3 DNA: TGTGCCAGCAGTCCCGATGGACAAGTAGGCTACACCTTC
V gene: TRBV12-3/TRBV12-4
J gene: TRBJ1-2
D gene: -
clone size: once

CDR3 protein: CASSLSWDIRVLTF
CDR3 DNA: TGTGCCAGCAGTTTATCTTGGGACATTCGCGTCCTGACTTTC
V gene: TRBV27
J gene: TRBJ2-6
D gene: -
clone size: -

CDR3 protein: CASSLAGVVYEQYF
CDR3 DNA: TGTGCCAGTTCACTAGCGGGAGTAGTCTACGAGCAGTACTTC
V gene: TRBV19
J gene: TRBJ2-7
D gene: TRBD2
clone size: -

CDR3 protein: CATSDPSLGADTQYF
CDR3 DNA: TGTGCCACCAGTGATCCCTCACTAGGTGCAGATACGCAGTATTTT
V gene: TRBV24-1
J gene: TRBJ2-3
D gene: -
clone size: -

CDR3 protein: CASSLGLAGGYNEQFF
CDR3 DNA: TGTGCCAGCAGCCTGGGACTAGCTGGAGGCTACAATGAGCAGTTCTTC
V gene: TRBV5-4
J gene: TRBJ2-1
D gene: TRBD2
clone size: -

CDR3 protein: CASSLASGSWYNEQFF
CDR3 DNA: TGTGCCAGCAGCTTAGCAAGCGGGAGTTGGTACAATGAGCAGTTCTTC
V gene: TRBV7-2
J gene: TRBJ2-1
D gene: TRBD2
clone size: few

CDR3 protein: CASSESASGTYNEQFF
CDR3 DNA: TGTGCCAGCAGTGAATCAGCTAGCGGCACCTACAATGAGCAGTTCTTC
V gene: TRBV25-1
J gene: TRBJ2-1
D gene: TRBD2
clone size: -

CDR3 protein: CASSPEGGIGDNEQFF
CDR3 DNA: TGTGCCAGCAGCCCCGAGGGAGGGATAGGGGACAATGAGCAGTTCTTC
V gene: TRBV5-5
J gene: TRBJ2-1
D gene: TRBD2
clone size: -

CDR3 protein: CATTSYGSYNEQFF
CDR3 DNA: TGTGCCACCACTAGCTACGGGAGCTACAATGAGCAGTTCTTC
V gene: TRBV7-2
J gene: TRBJ2-1
D gene: -
clone size: -

CDR3 protein: CASSSGTTPYNEQFF
CDR3 DNA: TGTGCCAGCAGCTCGGGGACTACCCCCTACAATGAGCAGTTCTTC
V gene: TRBV5-4
J gene: TRBJ2-1
D gene: TRBD2
clone size: -

CDR3 protein: CATSDPTEGTSSDTQYF
CDR3 DNA: TGTGCCACCAGTGATCCGACCGAAGGGACTAGCTCGGATACGCAGTATTTT
V gene: TRBV24-1
J gene: TRBJ2-3
D gene: TRBD2
clone size: -

CDR3 protein: CATSRDRGRGEQYF
CDR3 DNA: TGTGCCACCAGCAGAGATCGCGGGAGGGGTGAGCAGTACTTC
V gene: TRBV15
J gene: TRBJ2-7
D gene: TRBD2
clone size: -

CDR3 protein: CASSFYSNQPQHF
CDR3 DNA: TGTGCCAGCAGCTTTTATAGCAATCAGCCCCAGCATTTT
V gene: TRBV7-9
J gene: TRBJ1-5
D gene: -
clone size: few

CDR3 protein: CASSLVMRPFEAFF
CDR3 DNA: TGTGCCAGCAGTTTGGTCATGAGGCCCTTTGAAGCTTTCTTT
V gene: TRBV27
J gene: TRBJ1-1
D gene: -
clone size: -

CDR3 protein: CASSLELAGVTNTGELFF
CDR3 DNA: TGTGCCAGCAGCTTAGAATTAGCGGGAGTGACAAACACCGGGGAGCTGTTTTTT
V gene: TRBV7-6
J gene: TRBJ2-2
D gene: TRBD2
clone size: -

CDR3 protein: CASSGPTGGEQFF
CDR3 DNA: TGTGCCAGCAGCGGACCTACAGGGGGTGAGCAGTTCTTC
V gene: TRBV7-2
J gene: TRBJ2-1
D gene: TRBD1
clone size: -

CDR3 protein: CASSPSGSTEAFF
CDR3 DNA: TGTGCCAGTAGTCCATCGGGGAGCACTGAAGCTTTCTTT
V gene: TRBV19
J gene: TRBJ1-1
D gene: -
clone size: -

CDR3 protein: CASSSRPDTFSGNTIYF
CDR3 DNA: TGTGCCAGCAGCTCGAGACCCGACACCTTCTCTGGAAACACCATATATTTT
V gene: TRBV21-1
J gene: TRBJ1-3
D gene: -
clone size: -

CDR3 protein: CASSSRLAGGLGTQYF
CDR3 DNA: TGTGCCAGCAGCTCGCGACTAGCGGGGGGCCTCGGTACGCAGTATTTT
V gene: TRBV13
J gene: TRBJ2-3
D gene: TRBD2
clone size: -

CDR3 protein: CASRSGTGENGELFF
CDR3 DNA: TGCGCCAGCCGATCTGGGACAGGGGAAAACGGGGAGCTGTTTTTT
V gene: TRBV5-1
J gene: TRBJ2-2
D gene: TRBD1
clone size: -

CDR3 protein: CASSVEGDTRETQYF
CDR3 DNA: TGTGCCAGCAGCGTAGAGGGAGACACCCGTGAGACCCAGTACTTC
V gene: TRBV9
J gene: TRBJ2-5
D gene: -
clone size: -

CDR3 protein: CASSLGPSGAYEQYF
CDR3 DNA: TGTGCCAGCAGTTTGGGGCCTAGCGGGGCCTACGAGCAGTACTTC
V gene: TRBV28
J gene: TRBJ2-7
D gene: TRBD2
clone size: -

CDR3 protein: CASTLGGFAEAFF
CDR3 DNA: TGTGCCAGCACCCTTGGGGGGTTCGCTGAAGCTTTCTTT
V gene: TRBV5-4
J gene: TRBJ1-1
D gene: -
clone size: -

CDR3 protein: CASSSSGGDTQYF
CDR3 DNA: TGTGCCAGCAGCTCGTCGGGAGGAGATACGCAGTATTTT
V gene: TRBV7-9
J gene: TRBJ2-3
D gene: TRBD2
clone size: -

CDR3 protein: CASSAQGVDNSPLHF
CDR3 DNA: TGTGCCAGCAGTGCACAGGGGGTTGATAATTCACCCCTCCACTTT
V gene: TRBV6-6
J gene: TRBJ1-6
D gene: TRBD1
clone size: few

CDR3 protein: CASTEDSNTGELFF
CDR3 DNA: TGTGCCAGCACGGAAGACTCGAACACCGGGGAGCTGTTTTTT
V gene: TRBV9
J gene: TRBJ2-2
D gene: -
clone size: -

CDR3 protein: CASSYADSYEQYF
CDR3 DNA: TGTGCCAGCAGTTATGCAGATTCCTACGAGCAGTACTTC
V gene: TRBV6-2/TRBV6-3
J gene: TRBJ2-7
D gene: -
clone size: once